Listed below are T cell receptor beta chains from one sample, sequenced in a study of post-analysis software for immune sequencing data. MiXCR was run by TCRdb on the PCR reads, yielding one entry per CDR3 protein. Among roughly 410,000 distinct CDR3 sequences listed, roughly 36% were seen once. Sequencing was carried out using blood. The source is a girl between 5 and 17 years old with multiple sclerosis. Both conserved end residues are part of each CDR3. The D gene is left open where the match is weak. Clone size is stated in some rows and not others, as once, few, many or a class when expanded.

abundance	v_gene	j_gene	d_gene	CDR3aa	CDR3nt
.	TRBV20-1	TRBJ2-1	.	CSGEVSLREQFF	TGCAGTGGGGAGGTCTCCTTGCGAGAACAGTTCTTC
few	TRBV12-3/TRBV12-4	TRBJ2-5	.	CASSPRGGFVGETQYF	TGTGCCAGCAGTCCCAGAGGGGGTTTCGTGGGAGAGACCCAGTACTTC
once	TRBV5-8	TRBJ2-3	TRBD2	CTSSFGTSGTDTQYF	TGTACCAGCAGCTTCGGGACTAGCGGCACAGATACGCAGTATTTT
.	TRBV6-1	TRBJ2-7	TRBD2	CASRGRQRESSYEQYF	TGTGCCAGCAGGGGAAGGCAGCGGGAGAGCTCCTACGAGCAGTACTTC
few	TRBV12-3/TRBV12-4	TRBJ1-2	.	CASSLIRVGETFNYGYTF	TGTGCCAGCAGTTTAATACGGGTCGGGGAGACTTTCAACTATGGCTACACCTTC
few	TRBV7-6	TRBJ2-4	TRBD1	CASSLDPTGTGGFLAKNIQYF	TGTGCCAGCAGCTTGGACCCGACAGGGACAGGGGGGTTCCTAGCCAAAAACATTCAGTACTTC
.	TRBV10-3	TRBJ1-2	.	CAISENSGARAYGYTF	TGTGCCATCAGTGAGAATTCAGGGGCCCGTGCGTATGGCTACACCTTC
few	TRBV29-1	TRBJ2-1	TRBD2	CSVEGTSGGASEQFF	TGCAGCGTTGAGGGGACTAGCGGGGGGGCATCTGAGCAGTTCTTC
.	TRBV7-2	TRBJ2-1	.	CASSVDVAEQFF	TGTGCCAGCAGCGTAGATGTCGCTGAGCAGTTCTTC
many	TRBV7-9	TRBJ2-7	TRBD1	CASSLVQGESPPVYEQYF	TGTGCCAGCAGCTTAGTCCAGGGGGAATCCCCCCCTGTGTACGAGCAGTACTTC